This T cell receptor beta chain was sequenced for a study of cytomegalovirus exposure and HLA in healthy donors. The ends lost 4 bases at V and 2 bases at J; junction bases unmatched: 4. The CDR3 has 14 amino acids. Germline values: CDR1 SGHRS, CDR2 YFSETQ. The PCR made use of 60 Vbeta and 13 Jbeta primers. Sequenced by immunoSEQ multiplex PCR; TCRdb stores in-frame clones only, minus some. This sample has some 150,000 clones; more than 80% occur once, and the top ten carry roughly 4.9%. This TCR came from a woman between 18 and 30 years old in good health and CMV-seropositive. The chain joins TRBV5-1 to TRBJ1-2, with 8 nucleotides matching TRBD1. Sequenced input: PBMCs. The CDR3 sequence: CASSPQGANYGYTF. CDR3 bases: TGCGCCAGCAGCCCTCAGGGGGCGAACTATGGCTACACCTTC. The variable domain in full, with the rest retrieved from reference TRBV5-1 and TRBJ1-2, is KAGVTQTPRYLIKTRGQQVTLSCSPISGHRSVSWYQQTPGQGLQFLFEYFSETQRNKGNFPGRFSGRQFSNSRSEMNVSTLELGDSALYLCASSPQGANYGYTFGSGTRLTVV.